The 25 T cell receptor beta chains below come from one sample, sequenced in a study of regulatory T cells in long-lasting Graves disease. Combining iRepertoire HTBI primers with Arm-PCR of CDR3 regions, the authors built TCR beta libraries. Each CDR3 protein gets one entry after TCRdb re-called the multiplex PCR reads with MiXCR. The sample shows 350,000 to 550,000 distinct CDR3 sequences, about 15% of them seen only once. Indicated time point: newly diagnosed GD, antithyroid drugs for less than 3 months. Generation of the TCR library employed RNA extracted from PBMCs. This sample was shared with a second study, whose subject was T cells in Graves' hyperthyroidism and ophthalmopathy.

Here the sequenced sample was peripheral blood mononuclear cells (PBMCs), taken at new diagnosis, from a patient treated with antithyroid drugs. The receptors here all came from a woman aged 25 to 39 with Graves disease.

This clonotype came up many times. J is TRBJ1-1 and V is TRBV5-1; tentative D call: TRBD1 (5 bases). Trimming removed 0 bases at V and 2 bases at J, with 14 bases between. The germline gives CDR1 SGHRS, CDR2 YFSETQ. The CDR3 has 16 amino acids. The CDR3 DNA is TGCGCCAGCAGCTTGGGGACAACGATCACCAACACTGAAGCTTTCTTT. Translation: CASSLGTTITNTEAFF.

In the case of this clonotype: Germline and junction disagree at one end, which may indicate a read error. This sequence joins TRBV7-9 and TRBJ2-7, with D perhaps TRBD1 (5 bases). The CDR3 sequence is 15 residues long. The V gene's germline CDR1 is SEHNR and CDR2 FQNEAQ (reference sequence). CDR3 in amino acids: CASSIRQITSYGQYF. The CDR3 DNA is TGTGCCAGCAGCATCAGACAGATTACTTCCTACGGGCAGTACTTC. The variable domain in full, completed from reference TRBV7-9 and TRBJ2-7, reads DTGVSQNPRHKITKRGQNVTFRCDPISEHNRLYWYRQTLGQGPEFLTYFQNEAQLEKSRLLSDRFSAERPKGSFSTLEIQRTEQGDSAMYLCASSIRQITSYGQYFGPGTRLTVT.

As regards this clonotype: A much larger clone sits a single nucleotide away, making a read error possible. This sequence joins TRBV20-1 and TRBJ1-1, with 11 nucleotides matching TRBD1. Germline lookup yields CDR1 DFQATT and CDR2 SNEGSKA (reference sequence). CDR3 length equals 15 residues. The CDR3 loop is CNALGQGARGTEAFF. The CDR3 bases are TGCAATGCCCTTGGACAGGGGGCTAGAGGTACTGAAGCTTTCTTT.

This clonotype was counted at least ten times. The genes are TRBV6-1 and TRBJ2-7, with D possibly TRBD1 on 6 matching bases. Germline lookup yields CDR1 MNHNS and CDR2 SASEGT. There are 15 residues in the CDR3. V was pared by 5 bases and J by 4 bases, with 18 bases between. This chain's CDR3 is CASSKLRTEPYEQYF. CDR3 nucleotide sequence: TGTGCCAGCAGTAAGCTCCGGACAGAACCTTACGAGCAGTACTTC.

The chain recombines TRBV6-1 with TRBJ2-7, with TRBD2 identical over 8 bases. The CDR3 consists of 16 residues. Germline CDR1 MNHNS, CDR2 SASEGT. V was clipped by 5 bases and J by 0 bases; unmatched bases: 9. This CDR3 is CASSTPWRGASYEQYF. Here the CDR3 DNA reads TGTGCCAGCAGTACCCCCTGGCGGGGGGCCTCCTACGAGCAGTACTTC.

The sample holds many counts of this clonotype. V gene TRBV20-1 combines with J gene TRBJ2-3; D uncertain. Per germline, CDR1 DFQATT and CDR2 SNEGSKA (reference sequence). This CDR3 is built from 12 residues. Trimming removed 0 bases from V and 4 bases from J, with 5 bases in between. CDR3 sequence reads: CSARDFPDTQYF. The CDR3 DNA sequence: TGCAGTGCTAGAGATTTTCCAGATACGCAGTATTTT.

This clonotype was counted a few times. The CDR3 here is CASSLPTPSPGELFF. CDR3 nucleotides: TGTGCCAGCAGTTTACCCACCCCTAGTCCCGGGGAGCTGTTTTTT. The chain is built from TRBV28 and TRBJ2-2; D call uncertain. V lost 2 bases and J lost 6, with 13 bases in between. Looked up from germline, CDR1 is MDHEN and CDR2 is SYDVKM. The CDR3 runs to 15 residues.

The chain has TRBV5-6 and TRBJ2-7; TRBD2 matches 9 bases. Germline trimming cut 2 bases from V and 1 base from J; bases unmatched to any gene: 10. The CDR3 covers 17 residues. CDR1 is SGHDT, CDR2 YYEEEE, per germline. This CDR3 reads CASSLVARGLASYEQYF. In DNA form, the CDR3 reads TGTGCCAGCAGCTTAGTGGCAAGGGGACTAGCTTCCTACGAGCAGTACTTC.

This clonotype was recorded many times. This chain uses TRBV30 with TRBJ2-7; 7 bases align to TRBD1. The CDR3 has 15 amino acids. J gave up 2 bases and V 1 base, and 8 bases lay outside the gene matches. In germline, CDR1 is GTSNPN, CDR2 SVGIG (reference sequence). The CDR3 bases are TGTGCCTGGAGTGGAAGAACAGGGGTTACCTACGAGCAGTACTTC. Its protein is CAWSGRTGVTYEQYF.

There are many counts of this clonotype. J is TRBJ2-1 and V is TRBV2; D gene ambiguous. CDR3 length: 11 residues. V was clipped by 3 bases and J by 11 bases, with 8 bases between them. Germline CDR1 is SNHLY and CDR2 is FYNNEI. CDR3 bases: TGTGCCAGCAGTGATCAGACAAAGCAGTTCTTC. Translation: CASSDQTKQFF.

The V and J genes are TRBV2 and TRBJ1-4; 8 bases match TRBD1. The CDR3 sequence is 14 residues long. Germline V lookup: CDR1 SNHLY, CDR2 FYNNEI. V shed 4 bases and J 7 bases; nucleotides not matched to a gene: 5. The CDR3 nucleotides read TGTGCCAGCAGTGCGGACAGGGAGGGTGAAAAACTGTTTTTT. Translated: CASSADREGEKLFF.

In its sample, this clonotype was seen many times. V and J are TRBV27 and TRBJ2-2; 11 nucleotides align to TRBD2. Germline V lookup: CDR1 MNHEY, CDR2 SMNVEV (reference sequence). The junction had 7 bases not matched to a gene; V was cut back by 2 bases and J by 5 bases. The CDR3 has 17 amino acids. CDR3 bases: TGTGCCAGCAGTTTACTTACTAGCGGGAGTGGGACCGGGGAGCTGTTTTTT. It yields the protein CASSLLTSGSGTGELFF.

This chain connects TRBV2 to TRBJ1-3, with D possibly being TRBD1 (5 bases). Germline CDR1 reads SNHLY; CDR2 reads FYNNEI. The CDR3 covers 14 residues. Deletions cut 3 bases from V and 5 bases from J, with 11 bases between. The CDR3 spells CASSDRRERNTIYF. CDR3 sequence (DNA): TGTGCCAGCAGTGACCGCAGGGAAAGAAACACCATATATTTT.

This clonotype showed up many times. This chain uses TRBV27 with TRBJ2-3, with 15 positions matching TRBD2. V shed 5 bases and J 4 bases; nucleotides not matched to a gene: 7. Germline CDR1 and CDR2: MNHEY and SMNVEV (reference sequence). The CDR3 covers 17 residues. The CDR3 region has the DNA TGTGCCAGCAGTACCCGGACTAGCGGGAGGGGTGCAGATACGCAGTATTTT. Translation gives CASSTRTSGRGADTQYF.

The chain links TRBV27 to TRBJ2-1; 7 bases are shared with TRBD2. Germline trimming cut 5 bases from V and 0 bases from J; bases unmatched to any gene: 7. Germline CDR1 MNHEY, CDR2 SMNVEV (reference sequence). The CDR3 consists of 16 residues. The CDR3 here is CASSSPRTSSYNEQFF. The DNA for the CDR3 is TGTGCCAGCAGTAGCCCCCGGACTAGCTCCTACAATGAGCAGTTCTTC.

There are many counts of this clonotype. The rearrangement uses TRBV7-8 and TRBJ2-7; TRBD2 might be the D (5 bases). Germline-derived CDR1 and CDR2 are SGHVS and FQNEAQ. The CDR3 has 16 residues. Between the trimmed V and J ends, which lost 5 bases and 3 bases, there was a span of 20 bases. In DNA form, the CDR3 reads TGTGCCAGCAGCCTAGAGGGAAGGGCCACGTTCTACGAGCAGTACTTC. This codes for CASSLEGRATFYEQYF.

This clonotype was recorded many times. V gene TRBV5-1 combines with J gene TRBJ1-1; D is unclear. Germline CDR1 is SGHRS and CDR2 is YFSETQ. The CDR3 loop spans 14 amino acids. Trimming cost V 4 bases and J 0 bases, with 10 bases left between them. Written as DNA, the CDR3 is TGCGCCAGCAGCCCCATACACCTGAACACTGAAGCTTTCTTT. Translated: CASSPIHLNTEAFF.

This clonotype showed up many times. The chain has TRBV2 and TRBJ2-1; D remains ambiguous. The CDR3 covers 14 residues. The V gene's germline CDR1 is SNHLY and CDR2 FYNNEI. The V and J ends lost 8 bases and 5 bases respectively, with 16 bases between them. Here the CDR3 reads CASLVLRSDNEQFF. For the CDR3, the DNA is TGTGCCAGCCTTGTACTTCGGAGCGACAATGAGCAGTTCTTC.

In its sample, this clonotype was seen once. A read error is possible here, since a much larger clone lies one base away. The rearrangement links TRBV29-1 to TRBJ2-3, with a weak D call TRBD1 (6 bases). Trimming pared 8 bases from V and 2 bases from J, leaving 17 bases between. CDR3 length: 14 amino acids. CDR1 and CDR2 (germline): SQVTM, ANQGSEA. The CDR3 is CSIRRQVTTDTQYF. DNA for the CDR3: TGCAGCATTCGCAGACAGGTTACCACAGATACGCAGTATTTT.

The CDR3 reads CASSPSGASYNEQFF. CDR3 bases: TGCGCCAGCAGCCCGTCTGGAGCCTCCTACAATGAGCAGTTCTTC. This chain connects TRBV5-1 to TRBJ2-1; D gene ambiguous. V lost 4 bases and J 0 bases, leaving 11 bases between the germline ends. The CDR3 runs to 15 residues. Germline CDR1 reads SGHRS; CDR2 reads YFSETQ.

This clonotype was detected only a few times. The chain employs TRBV20-1 and TRBJ2-3; D not certain. Trimming took 5 bases from V and 3 from J, leaving 9 bases between them. The CDR3 covers 12 residues. CDR1 DFQATT and CDR2 SNEGSKA come from the germline V gene (reference sequence). The CDR3 is CSAPGKTDTQYF. In DNA form, the CDR3 reads TGCAGTGCTCCGGGCAAGACAGATACGCAGTATTTT.

Comment on this clonotype: A read error may be the cause here, since a much bigger clone is one base away. V is TRBV24-1 and J is TRBJ2-7; 14 nucleotides align to TRBD2. Germline V gives CDR1 KGHDR, CDR2 SFDVKD. This CDR3 has 17 residues. V lost 3 bases and J lost 7; bases outside the gene matches: 10. The CDR3 sequence: CATSDGTSGSSYNEQYF. CDR3 DNA: TGTGCCACCAGTGATGGGACTAGCGGGAGCTCCTACAATGAGCAGTACTTC.

The table lists this clonotype with a few counts. The gene calls are TRBV10-3 and TRBJ1-4, with D perhaps matching TRBD1 (5 bases). V gave up 2 bases and J gave up 3 bases, with 10 bases separating them. The CDR3 covers 15 residues. The V gene's germline CDR1 is ENHRY and CDR2 SYGVKD. The CDR3 reads CAISERGRANEKLFF. CDR3 in DNA: TGTGCCATCAGTGAGCGGGGCAGGGCTAATGAAAAACTGTTTTTT.

This clonotype has a handful of counts. The chain combines TRBV6-4 with TRBJ1-1, with D uncertain. The CDR3 is 13 residues long. V lost 4 bases and J lost 4, with 10 bases in between. CDR1 MRHNA and CDR2 SNTAGT come from the germline V gene. The CDR3 reads CASSGEIGTEAFF. CDR3 in DNA: TGTGCCAGCAGTGGAGAAATAGGCACTGAAGCTTTCTTT.

This clonotype showed up many times. The chain combines TRBV12-3 or TRBV12-4 with TRBJ2-3; D remains unclear. The V end was cut by 3 bases, the J end by 1 base, with 8 bases between. The CDR3 runs 14 residues. Written as DNA, the CDR3 is TGTGCCAGCAGTTTTCGCTTCGGCACAGATACGCAGTATTTT. This translates into CASSFRFGTDTQYF.